The TCR beta chain described here comes from a study of metastatic and nonmetastatic thyroid tumors. Germline-derived CDR1 and CDR2 are MNHEY and SVGAGI. The CDR3 runs 17 residues. The ends lost 2 bases at V and 0 bases at J; junction bases unmatched: 2. This clone was picked up many times. Nobody among the patients had been given any treatment before thyroid surgery. TCRdb recomputed clones from the PCR reads via MiXCR. This table holds 35,000 to 45,000 clones, more than 25% found once. Sequences were obtained from blood. The clonotype originates from a male donor with papillary thyroid cancer or a benign thyroid nodule (not recorded which). Some clones in this sample may be carry-over from other donors' samples. The V gene is TRBV6-5, the J gene TRBJ2-1; 12 nucleotides line up with TRBD2. The CDR3 region has the DNA TGTGCCAGCAGTTACGCTAGCGGGAGGGGCTCCTACAATGAGCAGTTCTTC. Protein sequence: CASSYASGRGSYNEQFF.